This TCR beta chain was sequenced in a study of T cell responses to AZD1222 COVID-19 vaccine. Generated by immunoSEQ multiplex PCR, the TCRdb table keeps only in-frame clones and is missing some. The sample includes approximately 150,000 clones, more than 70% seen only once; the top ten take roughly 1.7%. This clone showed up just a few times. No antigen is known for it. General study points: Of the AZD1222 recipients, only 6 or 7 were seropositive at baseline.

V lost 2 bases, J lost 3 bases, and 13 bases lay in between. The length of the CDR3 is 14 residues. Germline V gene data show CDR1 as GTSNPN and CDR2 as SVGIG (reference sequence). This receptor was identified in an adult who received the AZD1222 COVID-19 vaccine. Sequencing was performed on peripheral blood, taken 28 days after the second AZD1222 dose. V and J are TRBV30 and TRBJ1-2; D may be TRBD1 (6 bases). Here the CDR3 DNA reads TGTGCCTGGAGTACCAAAGGGGGGGACTATGGCTACACCTTC. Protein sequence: CAWSTKGGDYGYTF.